This TCR beta chain was sequenced in a study of identical twins. V was cut by 8 bases and J by 1 base, with 12 bases left in between. The CDR3 totals 13 residues. Germline assignment: CDR1 SQVTM and CDR2 ANQGSEA. A word on this clonotype: Its antigen is not identified.

Study conclusions and caveats: Memory repertoires showed no such pattern, whereas abundant cord blood beta clonotypes carried fewer insertions. It was out-of-frame TCR alpha sharing in monozygotic twins that models underestimated. Sequences that were beta out-of-frame showed weaker excess twin sharing.

From the 5' RACE reads, TCRdb called clonotypes with MiXCR, one entry per CDR3 protein. The sample comprises roughly 250,000 distinct CDR3 sequences, 11% to 15% of which are singletons, and about 9% rests with the top ten. This rearrangement joins TRBV29-1 to TRBJ2-4; D not certain. The receptor comes from a woman aged 18 to 35 in good health. Sample: memory (CD45RO+) T cells sorted from blood. The CDR3 bases are TGCAGCTCTACAGATATTGCCAAAAACATTCAGTACTTC. Its translation: CSSTDIAKNIQYF.